The entry that follows covers one T cell receptor (beta chain) sequence. Antigen unknown. The sample comes from a study of blood T cells in healthy people across ages. Overall study results and limits: Researchers report that TCR beta diversity correlated strongly with naive T cell percentage. The study could not conclusively compare naive and antigen-experienced cells, given its unsorted PBMCs.

A sample-barcoded 5' primer and a J-beta primer mix were used in a second PCR of about 7 to 11 cycles. TCRdb ran MiXCR on the 5' RACE reads and lists one entry per CDR3 protein. The sample has over 1,200,000 distinct CDR3 sequences, approximately 60% seen once. The CDR3 totals 16 residues. The germline V gene has CDR1 MNHEY and CDR2 SVGAGI. Trimming at V came to 2 bases and at J to 7 bases, leaving 12 bases not matched to a gene. The specimen was blood. This TCR derives from a man between 18 and 35 years old in good health. The chain is built from TRBV6-5 and TRBJ1-2; TRBD1 aligns across 8 bases. The CDR3 region is CASSYTHTGGPVGYTF. The CDR3 DNA reads as TGTGCCAGCAGTTACACACATACAGGGGGACCTGTTGGCTACACCTTC.